A selection of T cell receptor beta chains follows, all from one sample in a study of cytomegalovirus exposure and HLA in healthy donors. Assay used: immunoSEQ multiplex PCR; TCRdb lists only in-frame clones, some missing. This sample has over 70,000 clones, with approximately 80% found just once. The sequencing input was PBMCs. The receptors stem from a man aged 25-45 years in good health and CMV-seronegative. Both conserved end residues are part of each CDR3. A D gene is named only where the DNA matches it firmly.

v_call	d_call	cdr3_aa
TRBV19	TRBD1	CASSIIGTGAYEQYF
TRBV7-2	TRBD1	CASSLDRWGDRGNSPLHF
TRBV29-1	TRBD1	CSVSGTGGETQYF
TRBV6-1	-	CASRGRSAGANVLTF
TRBV7-9	TRBD1	CASSPGTAYGYTF
TRBV5-6	-	CASSLGTVQETQYF
TRBV29-1	-	CSVRPGLGKETQYF
TRBV5-5	-	CASEHGDYGYTF
TRBV9	TRBD1	CASSVGQGNTEAFF
TRBV7-2	-	CASSLQGQRVDTQYF
TRBV6-1	-	CASSEVGRGNEKLFF
TRBV27	TRBD2	CASSLLSGTSGIQETQYF
TRBV27	TRBD1	CASSSTGHNEQLF
TRBV7-6	TRBD2	CASSLGTSGDEQYF
TRBV7-2	-	CASSVGTPYNSPLHF
TRBV28	-	CASTLQAPGLEQFF
TRBV5-1	TRBD2	CASGLALTSGGGGEQFF
TRBV9	TRBD1	CASSVNPGQDYEQYF
TRBV5-1	TRBD2	CASSWGLDADTQYF
TRBV5-1	-	CASSLAHTNTEAFF
TRBV6-6	TRBD1	CASSFPRQGTYTEAFF
TRBV29-1	-	CSVGEQLNRGEQYF
TRBV19	-	CASSIVGGGDEQFF
TRBV6-4	-	CASSASGGEYNEQFF
TRBV7-6	TRBD1	CASSLDRGYQPQHF
TRBV14	-	CASSSKGANSEAFF
TRBV7-2	TRBD1	CASSSRTGAVGSPLHF
TRBV11-2	TRBD1	CASRLNRGMNGYTF
TRBV7-9	-	CASSSPVSETQYF
TRBV5-1	TRBD2	CASTAGANTGELFF
TRBV27	TRBD1	CASSRTGGNYGYTF
TRBV5-5	-	CASSPDRYNQPQHF
TRBV19	-	CASSPGSNSNQPQHF
TRBV4-3	-	CASSQEQGYEQYF
TRBV5-1	TRBD2	CASSPGLAGVEQYF